The 6 T cell receptor beta chains below all came from one sample that was sequenced in a study of identical twins. TCRdb reanalysed the 5' RACE reads using MiXCR and keeps one entry per CDR3 protein. The table lists 350,000 to 400,000 distinct CDR3 sequences, 9% to 10% of them singletons, with over 7% in the top ten. The sequenced sample consisted of naive T cells sorted from blood. Receptors were obtained from a woman aged 50 to 65 in good health.

V usage is TRBV11-3 and J usage is TRBJ2-1, with D maybe TRBD1 (5 bases). The CDR3 runs 14 residues. Trimming removed 0 bases from V and 6 bases from J, with 9 bases in between. Germline-derived CDR1 and CDR2 are SGHNT and YENEEA. The CDR3 is CASSLEGVRNEQFF. CDR3 in DNA: TGTGCCAGCAGCTTAGAAGGGGTTCGCAATGAGCAGTTCTTC.

This clonotype was observed many times. In DNA, the CDR3 is TGCGCCAGCAGCTTTGGGCAGGGCCTCTTCACCTTC. Its protein is CASSFGQGLFTF. The gene calls are TRBV5-1 and TRBJ1-2, with TRBD1 as a possible D gene (5 bases). Trimming shortened V by 2 bases and J by 13 bases, and 15 bases separated the two germline ends. The V gene's germline CDR1 is SGHRS and CDR2 YFSETQ. The CDR3 sequence is 12 residues long.

This clonotype was seen at least ten times. The genes are TRBV12-3 or TRBV12-4 and TRBJ2-2; 13 bases align to TRBD2. This CDR3 has 15 residues. V dropped 9 bases and J dropped 1; count of bases not matched to a gene: 2. Here the CDR3 reads CASRLAGGNTGELFF. CDR3 DNA: TGTGCCAGTAGACTAGCGGGAGGGAACACCGGGGAGCTGTTTTTT.

This clonotype was observed at least ten times. The rearrangement uses TRBV4-2 and TRBJ2-2; TRBD2 matches at 13 bases. The CDR3 has 17 residues. With V trimmed by 0 bases and J by 7 bases, 5 bases remained unmatched. Germline values: CDR1 LGHNA, CDR2 YNFKEQ. CDR3 amino acids: CASSQDGLAGAVGELFF. For the CDR3, the DNA is TGTGCCAGCAGCCAAGATGGACTAGCGGGAGCAGTCGGGGAGCTGTTTTTT.

In its sample, this clonotype was seen a few times. The chain links TRBV18 to TRBJ2-2, with D uncertain. Trimming stripped 3 bases from V and 4 bases from J, with 12 bases between. The CDR3 is 15 residues long. CDR1 KGHSH and CDR2 LQKENI come from the germline V gene. The CDR3 coding sequence is TGTGCCAGCTCACCCCTGGACCTTCTCACCGGGGAGCTGTTTTTT. Residues: CASSPLDLLTGELFF.

J is TRBJ2-1 and V is TRBV7-8; D remains ambiguous. CDR1 and CDR2 from the germline V gene are SGHVS and FQNEAQ. CDR3 length: 17 amino acids. Trimming pared 3 bases from V and 0 bases from J, leaving 15 bases between. The CDR3 here is CASSFLSPVPSYNEQFF. The DNA for the CDR3 is TGTGCCAGCAGCTTCCTATCCCCCGTACCCTCCTACAATGAGCAGTTCTTC.